This T cell receptor (beta chain) was profiled in a study of T cells expressing NK-cell markers. TCRdb reanalyzed the 5' RACE reads and collapses them to one entry per CDR3 protein, without DNA. Recorded here are about 380,000 distinct CDR3 sequences; the top ten clones represent around 5.3%. This CDR3 spans 12 amino acids. Germline CDR1 and CDR2: SQVTM and ANQGSEA. The TCR comes from a man aged 18 to 69 in good health. The sequenced material came from blood T cells: a sorted CD56 or NKG2C T cell subset, CD4+ or CD8+ T cells, or bulk PBMC T cells (not recorded which). The chain combines TRBV29-1 with TRBJ1-1; with no DNA, the TCRdb D assignment of TRBD1 cannot be verified. Here the CDR3 reads CSGGQFYTEAFF.